This T cell receptor (beta chain) was sequenced for a study of cytomegalovirus exposure and HLA in healthy donors. The donors gave bone marrow, and they were healthy. It was with 60 Vbeta and 13 Jbeta primers that the PCR ran. Repertoires were generated with immunoSEQ multiplex PCR, while TCRdb's copy carries only in-frame clones and drops some. The table includes 170,000 or so clones, 65% to 85% detected once. To note about this clone: Antigen specificity is unknown.

Trimming pared 0 bases from V and 0 bases from J, leaving 9 bases between. This CDR3 has 15 residues. The germline CDR1 and CDR2 sequences are MNHNY and SVGAGI (reference sequence). Study outcomes and limitations: Indistinguishability led to the exclusion of some V segments, TRBV6-2 and TRBV6-3 included. The authors assumed roughly uniform sequencing depth across donors for presence/absence analyses. Highly shared variants forming one cluster were likely a sequencing artifact.

The chain employs TRBV6-6 and TRBJ2-7; maybe TRBD2 (6 bases). The sequence derives from a man aged 60-69 years in good health and CMV-seronegative. Sequencing input: PBMCs. The CDR3 region is CASSYSSGSSYEQYF. The CDR3 DNA reads as TGTGCCAGCAGTTACTCTAGCGGAAGCTCCTACGAGCAGTACTTC.